The rows below give T cell receptor beta chains drawn from one sample of a study of T cells in Graves' hyperthyroidism and ophthalmopathy. TCRdb re-called the multiplex PCR reads through MiXCR, storing one row per CDR3 protein. The table includes roughly 580,000 distinct CDR3 sequences, approximately 14% detected once. Sequencing input: blood. The origin of the receptors is a woman in her 30s with Graves' hyperthyroidism that later progressed to Graves' ophthalmopathy. Both conserved end residues are part of each CDR3. The D gene is left open where the match is weak. The size field is filled for only some rows; it gives once, few, many or a size class.

J: TRBJ1-3
size: few
D: -
V: TRBV18
DNA: TGTGCCAGCTCACCTGGTCTCCCGAGCTCTGGAAACACCATATATTTT
CDR3: CASSPGLPSSGNTIYF

J: TRBJ2-5
size: few
D: -
V: TRBV7-9
DNA: TGTGCCAGCAGGGGGACCGTGGGGCAAGAGACCCAGTACTTC
CDR3: CASRGTVGQETQYF

J: TRBJ1-5
size: -
D: -
V: TRBV30
DNA: TGTGCCTGGAGTCAAACCGACAGCAATCAGCCCCAGCATTTT
CDR3: CAWSQTDSNQPQHF

J: TRBJ2-3
size: many
D: TRBD2
V: TRBV28
DNA: TGTGCCAGCAGTTCACTAGCGGGAGGTTTTAGCACAGATACGCAGTATTTT
CDR3: CASSSLAGGFSTDTQYF

J: TRBJ2-2
size: -
D: -
V: TRBV6-4
DNA: TGTGCCAGCAGTTACTCGATTCGGACAGCTAACACCGGGGAGCTGTTTTTT
CDR3: CASSYSIRTANTGELFF

J: TRBJ1-5
size: many
D: -
V: TRBV12-3/TRBV12-4
DNA: TGTGCCAGCAGTTTAGAGAGTGGGAACAATCAGCCCCAGCATTTT
CDR3: CASSLESGNNQPQHF

J: TRBJ1-2
size: many
D: -
V: TRBV9
DNA: TGTGCCAGCAGCGTAGCTGGGTCTAACTATGGCTACACCTTC
CDR3: CASSVAGSNYGYTF

J: TRBJ1-1
size: -
D: -
V: TRBV2
DNA: TGTGCCAGCAATCTCGGACAGCCTAACACTGAAGCTTTCTTT
CDR3: CASNLGQPNTEAFF

J: TRBJ2-7
size: many
D: TRBD1
V: TRBV27
DNA: TGTGCCAGCAGTTTATCGGGGGACAGACACTCCTACGAGCAGTACTTC
CDR3: CASSLSGDRHSYEQYF

J: TRBJ2-7
size: many
D: -
V: TRBV2
DNA: TGTGCCAGCAGTGAGGGTGGGGCGGCCTACGAGCAGTACTTC
CDR3: CASSEGGAAYEQYF

J: TRBJ2-1
size: many
D: -
V: TRBV30
DNA: TGTGCCAGGACTTCCTACAATGAGCAGTTCTTC
CDR3: CARTSYNEQFF

J: TRBJ2-2
size: many
D: TRBD2
V: TRBV28
DNA: TGTGCCAGCAGTCCCCCACTAGCGGGAGGTGGGACCGGGGAGCTGTTTTTT
CDR3: CASSPPLAGGGTGELFF

J: TRBJ1-1
size: -
D: -
V: TRBV10-3
DNA: TGTGCCATCAGCTCCTTACAGGGACGAATATGGGCTTTCTTT
CDR3: CAISSLQGRIWAFF

J: TRBJ1-5
size: many
D: -
V: TRBV10-3
DNA: TGTGCCATCAGTGAGTCGCAGGGCAGCTACAATCAGCCCCAGCATTTT
CDR3: CAISESQGSYNQPQHF

J: TRBJ2-5
size: many
D: TRBD2
V: TRBV28
DNA: TGTGCCAGCACCCGAGCGGGAGTGGGAGAGACCCAGTACTTC
CDR3: CASTRAGVGETQYF

J: TRBJ2-3
size: -
D: -
V: TRBV24-1
DNA: TGTGCCACCAGTGATCCGGGCTCGCCCGGCGATACGCAGTATTTT
CDR3: CATSDPGSPGDTQYF

J: TRBJ2-1
size: many
D: -
V: TRBV20-1
DNA: TGCAGTGCTAGAGATCTGGATCCTAGCTCCTACAATGAGCAGTTCTTC
CDR3: CSARDLDPSSYNEQFF

J: TRBJ1-5
size: many
D: -
V: TRBV2
DNA: TGTGCCAGCAGTGGTGGGTGGGATCAGCCCCAGCATTTT
CDR3: CASSGGWDQPQHF

J: TRBJ1-6
size: -
D: -
V: TRBV20-1
DNA: TGCAGTGCTAGTTCACCCCTCCACTTT
CDR3: CSASSPLHF

J: TRBJ2-5
size: many
D: -
V: TRBV14
DNA: TGTGCCAGCAGCCAAGATGTTTGGGAGACCCAGTACTTC
CDR3: CASSQDVWETQYF

J: TRBJ2-2
size: many
D: TRBD2
V: TRBV14
DNA: TGTGCCAGCCGAGGACTAGCGTTGGCCGGGGAGCTGTTTTTT
CDR3: CASRGLALAGELFF

J: TRBJ1-5
size: many
D: -
V: TRBV27
DNA: TGTGCCAGCAGTCACAGTTTCGGGGGCAATCAGCCCCAGCATTTT
CDR3: CASSHSFGGNQPQHF

J: TRBJ2-7
size: -
D: -
V: TRBV28
DNA: TGTGCCAGCAGTTCGGCAACGGCTAACTCCTACGAGCAGTACTTC
CDR3: CASSSATANSYEQYF

J: TRBJ1-1
size: few
D: -
V: TRBV19
DNA: TGTGCCAGTAGTATGGGGTCGAACACTGAAGCTTTCTTT
CDR3: CASSMGSNTEAFF

J: TRBJ1-2
size: many
D: -
V: TRBV24-1
DNA: TGTGCCACCAGTGACGAAAACTATGGCTACACCTTC
CDR3: CATSDENYGYTF

J: TRBJ2-3
size: many
D: TRBD2
V: TRBV2
DNA: TGTGCCAGCAGAAGGACTAGCGGAGCCCTGGGGGCAGATACGCAGTATTTT
CDR3: CASRRTSGALGADTQYF

J: TRBJ2-7
size: many
D: TRBD2
V: TRBV2
DNA: TGTGCCAGCAGTGGTGGTCGCGGGAGGGGGGAGCAGTACTTC
CDR3: CASSGGRGRGEQYF

J: TRBJ1-2
size: -
D: -
V: TRBV30
DNA: TGTGCCTGGAGTGTACAGCCTAACTATGGCTACACCTTC
CDR3: CAWSVQPNYGYTF

J: TRBJ1-3
size: -
D: -
V: TRBV20-1
DNA: TGCAGTGCTACGCCAGGGAAAAATGGAAACACCATATATTTT
CDR3: CSATPGKNGNTIYF

J: TRBJ2-3
size: few
D: TRBD2
V: TRBV29-1
DNA: TGCAGCGTTGAAAGTTGGGGGGAGGGGCCAGATACGCAGTATTTT
CDR3: CSVESWGEGPDTQYF

J: TRBJ2-2
size: many
D: TRBD2
V: TRBV29-1
DNA: TGCAGCGTTGCGACTAGCGGGGATCCCGGGGAGCTGTTTTTT
CDR3: CSVATSGDPGELFF

J: TRBJ2-1
size: -
D: -
V: TRBV7-7
DNA: TGTGCTAGCAGCTTCCTCGGGAGCACCAATGAGCAGTTCTTC
CDR3: CASSFLGSTNEQFF

J: TRBJ2-3
size: few
D: TRBD2
V: TRBV6-5
DNA: TGTGCCAGCAGTTACGGGCGGGAGGCCACAGATACGCAGTATTTT
CDR3: CASSYGREATDTQYF

J: TRBJ1-2
size: many
D: -
V: TRBV20-1
DNA: TGCAGTGCTCGAACAGGGAACTATGGCTACACCTTC
CDR3: CSARTGNYGYTF

J: TRBJ2-1
size: many
D: -
V: TRBV25-1
DNA: TGTGCCAGCAGTGAATCGTCTATACCCCGAGACAATGAGCAGTTCTTC
CDR3: CASSESSIPRDNEQFF

J: TRBJ1-2
size: many
D: -
V: TRBV2
DNA: TGTGCCAGCAGTGAAGGGACAGCTTTTAACTATGGCTACACCTTC
CDR3: CASSEGTAFNYGYTF

J: TRBJ1-2
size: many
D: -
V: TRBV7-3
DNA: TGTGCCAGCAGCCCCTCACACCAAACGGGGGGCTACACCTTC
CDR3: CASSPSHQTGGYTF

J: TRBJ2-7
size: many
D: -
V: TRBV6-2/TRBV6-3
DNA: TGTGCCAGCAGTTACAACTACTACGAGCAGTACTTC
CDR3: CASSYNYYEQYF

J: TRBJ2-5
size: many
D: -
V: TRBV20-1
DNA: TGCAGTGCCGGGGAATGGGAGACCCAGTACTTC
CDR3: CSAGEWETQYF

J: TRBJ1-4
size: -
D: TRBD1
V: TRBV10-3
DNA: TGTGCCATCAGCAATCCGGGACAGGGGGATGAAAAACTGTTTTTT
CDR3: CAISNPGQGDEKLFF

J: TRBJ2-3
size: -
D: -
V: TRBV7-9
DNA: TGTGCCACCAGACTGGGGACTAGCACAGATACGCAGTATTTT
CDR3: CATRLGTSTDTQYF

J: TRBJ2-1
size: many
D: -
V: TRBV13
DNA: TGTGCCAGCAGCTTAGAGTCTAGCCTTAATGAGCAGTTCTTC
CDR3: CASSLESSLNEQFF

J: TRBJ1-4
size: many
D: -
V: TRBV3-1
DNA: TGTGCCAGCACCTCTTCTTGGCGTACAACTAATGAAAAACTGTTTTTT
CDR3: CASTSSWRTTNEKLFF

J: TRBJ2-5
size: -
D: TRBD1
V: TRBV27
DNA: TGTGCCAGCAGTAGCGGGACAGGGGCTTTGGAGACCCAGTACTTC
CDR3: CASSSGTGALETQYF

J: TRBJ1-1
size: many
D: -
V: TRBV28
DNA: TGTGCCAGCAGCCTCCACGCGGCGGGGAACACTGAAGCTTTCTTT
CDR3: CASSLHAAGNTEAFF